These 30 T cell receptor beta chains came from one sample sequenced in a study of tumor-infiltrating lymphocytes in primary liver carcinoma. Researchers generated TCR beta cDNA from 500 ng of total RNA, relying on a constant-region primer. What produced the TCR beta libraries was three nested multiplex PCR rounds using slightly modified ARM-PCR. In the first two PCR rounds, TRBV1-TRBV30 forward primers were paired with a C-beta reverse primer, and each round lasted roughly 10 cycles. TCRdb independently ran MiXCR on the multiplex PCR reads; one entry per CDR3 protein. This sample has approximately 54,000 distinct CDR3 sequences; about 80% occur once, and the top ten carry 25%. Unsorted bulk tissue of about 17-32 mg yielded co-extracted RNA and DNA. Sequenced: liver tumor tissue from sampling region 2. Subset noted: tumor region T2, inferior pole. The receptors were gathered from a middle-aged man with primary liver carcinoma and hepatitis B virus infection.

The table lists this clonotype with a count of one. An end of the junction differs from the germline gene, which may be a read error. The chain is built from TRBV11-2 and TRBJ1-2, with D perhaps TRBD1 (6 bases). The CDR3 spans 14 residues. CDR1 is SGHAT and CDR2 is FQNNGV in the germline V gene. CDR3 loop: CASRGGDTTYGYAF. In nucleotides, the CDR3 is TGTGCCAGCAGAGGGGGGGACACCACCTATGGCTACGCCTTC.

Worth noting for this clonotype: A clone one base away is much larger, so this may be a read error. This rearrangement joins TRBV7-9 to TRBJ1-3; D gene unclear. Germline V CDR1 and CDR2: SEHNR, FQNEAQ (reference sequence). This CDR3 region has 14 residues. The CDR3 spells CGSSLSWSGNTIYF. The CDR3 bases are TGTGGCAGCAGCTTATCTTGGTCTGGAAACACCATATATTTT.

As for this clonotype: The germline gene is not matched at one end of the junction; a read error may be the cause. V gene TRBV29-1 combines with J gene TRBJ2-1, with TRBD2 identical over 10 bases. This CDR3 is built from 14 residues. CDR1 is SQVTM and CDR2 is ANQGSEA in the germline V gene. The CDR3 DNA reads TGCAGCGTCCTCAGAGCGGGAGGGCCAAATAAGCACTTCTTC. Translating gives CSVLRAGGPNKHFF.

The CDR3 here is CASSRVEARGAYNEQFF. The CDR3 DNA sequence: TGTGCCAGTAGTAGAGTAGAGGCCCGAGGCGCCTACAATGAGCAGTTCTTC. The chain combines TRBV19 with TRBJ2-1, with D hard to call. CDR3 length: 17 amino acids. Trimming stripped 4 bases from V and 2 bases from J, with 18 bases between. Germline CDR1 and CDR2: LNHDA and SQIVND (reference sequence).

In the case of this clonotype: One end of the junction fails to match germline, which may point to a read error. The V call is TRBV7-2, the J call TRBJ1-1; D call uncertain. Germline V lookup: CDR1 SGHTA, CDR2 FQGNSA. There are 15 residues in the CDR3. The CDR3: CASSLAIQANTEAFF. In DNA, the CDR3 is TGTGCCAGCAGCTTAGCGATCCAGGCGAACACTGAAGCTTTCTTC.

A word on this clonotype: One end of the junction fails to match germline, which may point to a read error. The chain recombines TRBV4-2 with TRBJ2-1; D is perhaps TRBD2 (5 bases). Germline values: CDR1 LGHNA, CDR2 YNFKEQ. The length of the CDR3 is 14 residues. The CDR3 here is CATSQEPEGSEQLF. The CDR3 DNA sequence: TGTGCCACCAGCCAAGAACCAGAGGGAAGTGAGCAGCTCTTC.

Comment on this clonotype: One end of the junction fails to match germline, which may point to a read error. The chain joins TRBV4-2 to TRBJ2-3; tentative D call: TRBD2 (5 bases). The CDR3 spans 15 residues. Germline values: CDR1 LGHNA, CDR2 YNFKEQ. DNA for the CDR3: TGTGCCGGCAGCCAAGACACGGGAAACACAGATACGCAGTATTTT. Its translation: CAGSQDTGNTDTQYF.

The chain is built from TRBV6-6 and TRBJ2-3, with D perhaps TRBD2 (5 bases). Germline V gives CDR1 MNHNY, CDR2 SVGAGI (reference sequence). Trimming cost V 9 bases and J 3 bases, with 13 bases left between them. The CDR3 loop spans 13 amino acids. The CDR3 DNA sequence: TGTGCCAGTTTCCTAGCAGGAACAGATACGCAGTATTTT. Protein: CASFLAGTDTQYF.

A word on this clonotype: The junction differs from germline at one of its ends, possibly a read error. The chain has TRBV14 and TRBJ2-5; D is possibly TRBD2 (5 bases). The CDR3 contains 17 residues. Germline-derived CDR1 and CDR2 are SGHDN and FVKESK. CDR3 DNA: TGTGCCAGCAGCCAAGACCACGGCCCGGACTTCCAAGAGACCCAGTGCTTC. Translating it yields CASSQDHGPDFQETQCF. Combining the CDR3 with reference TRBV14 and TRBJ2-5 gives the whole variable domain EAGVTQFPSHSVIEKGQTVTLRCDPISGHDNLYWYRRVMGKEIKFLLHFVKESKQDESGMPNNRFLAERTGGTYSTLKVQPAELEDSGVYFCASSQDHGPDFQETQCFGPGTRLLVL.

Points on this clonotype: This may come from a read error, since a much larger clone is one base off. It is likely a read error, because the conserved phenylalanine at the end of the CDR3 is missing. The CDR3 spells CASSLAGAGSEQYL. The DNA of the CDR3 is TGTGCCAGCAGCTTAGCTGGGGCCGGGAGCGAGCAGTACCTC. The chain uses TRBV7-9 and TRBJ2-7; a possible D gene is TRBD2 (6 bases). From germline, CDR1 is SEHNR and CDR2 FQNEAQ (reference sequence). V was clipped by 0 bases and J by 6 bases, with 12 bases between them. The CDR3 spans 14 residues.

The chain couples TRBV11-2 to TRBJ2-2; D may be TRBD2 (5 bases). This CDR3 comprises 16 residues. V gave up 5 bases and J gave up 6 bases, with 19 bases separating them. Looked up from germline, CDR1 is SGHAT and CDR2 is FQNNGV. CDR3 residues: CASSPRSRGMSGELFF. In DNA form, the CDR3 reads TGTGCCAGCAGCCCACGGTCGAGAGGGATGTCCGGGGAGCTGTTTTTT.

Notes on this clonotype: Since no conserved phenylalanine or tryptophan closes the CDR3, a read error is the likely cause. No DNA is shown, since the ends of the CDR3 on it are uncertain; the CDR3 is the one TCRdb lists. This chain uses TRBV7-9 with TRBJ2-3; the table's D call of TRBD2 was not tested on the DNA. Germline CDR1 reads SEHNR; CDR2 reads FQNEAQ (reference sequence). The CDR3 extends over 15 residues, inclusive of both ends. The chain's CDR3 is CASSFREGYTDTQFL.

In the case of this clonotype: One end of the junction does not line up with germline, which may come from a read error. The rearrangement links TRBV30 to TRBJ2-1, with unresolved D. This CDR3 region has 16 residues. Germline V lookup: CDR1 GTSNPN, CDR2 SVGIG (reference sequence). The CDR3 protein is CAWTVDPLPAYNKQFF. The CDR3 coding sequence is TGTGCCTGGACTGTGGATCCCCTTCCCGCCTACAATAAGCAGTTCTTC.

Only a few counts were recorded for this clonotype. This may arise from a read error, as a much more abundant clone is one base away. The chain uses TRBV5-1 and TRBJ1-6; 7 nucleotides match TRBD1. Germline V CDR1 and CDR2: SGHRS, YFSETQ. Unmatched junction bases numbered 2, after V lost 1 base and J lost 4 bases. The CDR3 runs to 15 residues. The CDR3 loop is CASSLRQGYNSPLHF. In nucleotides, the CDR3 is TGCGCCAGCAGCTTGAGACAGGGATATAATTCACCCCTCCACTTT.

Concerning this clonotype: The CDR3 carries no conserved terminal phenylalanine or tryptophan, so it likely arises from a read error. For the CDR3, the DNA is TGCGCCAGCAGTGAGTCTGGGGGTGAGGGTCAGCCCCAGCATATT. It specifies CASSESGGEGQPQHI. J is TRBJ1-5 and V is TRBV10-2; D might be TRBD1 (5 bases). CDR3 size: 15 residues. Germline V gives CDR1 WSHSY, CDR2 SAAADI. Trimming left V 0 bases short and J 6 bases short, with 12 bases between.

The chain combines TRBV29-1 with TRBJ2-1; no clear D gene. This CDR3 has 13 amino acids. CDR1 SQVTM and CDR2 ANQGSEA come from the germline V gene. The V and J ends lost 5 bases and 8 bases respectively, with 16 bases between them. CDR3 DNA: TGCAGCGTTACCGGTCATCGTGTGGATGAGCAGTTCTTC. Translated: CSVTGHRVDEQFF.

This chain joins TRBV11-2 and TRBJ2-4; a weak D match, TRBD1 (7 bases). Germline CDR1 and CDR2: SGHAT and FQNNGV. Trimming removed 6 bases from V and 11 bases from J, with 17 bases in between. The CDR3 extends over 13 amino acids. The CDR3 nucleotides read TGTGCCAGCAGTTTTCAGGGGGGAGCGGTTCAGTACTTC. Residues: CASSFQGGAVQYF.

A word on this clonotype: One junction end disagrees with the germline gene, perhaps due to a read error. This sequence joins TRBV6-6 and TRBJ2-7; 9 nucleotides line up with TRBD2. The CDR3 is 15 amino acids. CDR1 is MNHNY and CDR2 is SVGAGI in the germline V gene (reference sequence). CDR3 loop: CASSNGASGTYEQYF. In DNA, the CDR3 is TGTGCCAGCAGTAACGGGGCTAGCGGGACATACGAGCAGTATTTC.

Note on this clonotype: Germline and junction disagree at one end, which may indicate a read error. V usage is TRBV6-5 and J usage is TRBJ2-7; 10 nucleotides match TRBD1. The CDR3 is 15 residues long. In germline, CDR1 is MNHEY, CDR2 SVGAGI. CDR3 in amino acids: CTSRRNPDRGHEQYF. For the CDR3, the DNA is TGTACCAGCCGCAGGAATCCCGACAGGGGGCACGAGCAGTACTTC.

About this clonotype itself: A much larger clone is a single base away; this may be a read error. V gene TRBV14 combines with J gene TRBJ2-2; D may be TRBD2 (5 bases). Germline CDR1 reads SGHDN; CDR2 reads FVKESK. This CDR3 comprises 13 residues. The DNA for the CDR3 is TGTGCCAGCAGCCCTTCGAACACCGGGGTGCTGTTTTTT. This gives the protein CASSPSNTGVLFF.

Remarks on this clonotype: A much larger clonotype is one base distant, so this may be a read error. The rearrangement uses TRBV20-1 and TRBJ2-1, with 8 positions matching TRBD2. This CDR3 contains 15 residues. V was clipped by 0 bases and J by 8 bases; unmatched bases: 9. Germline assignment: CDR1 DFQATT and CDR2 SNEGSKA (reference sequence). Here the CDR3 reads CSARDAGGSYDEQFF. DNA of the CDR3: TGCAGTGCTAGAGATGCGGGAGGTAGTTACGATGAGCAGTTCTTC.

As for this clonotype: The junction and the germline gene differ at one end; a read error may be behind it. The chain has TRBV12-3 or TRBV12-4 and TRBJ2-7; maybe TRBD2 (6 bases). There are 14 residues in the CDR3. The CDR3 DNA reads TGTGCCAGCAGTTCTGGGACTGTCTCCAACAAGCAATACTTC. Protein sequence: CASSSGTVSNKQYF.

The rearrangement links TRBV29-1 to TRBJ2-1, with 12 bases matching TRBD2. The CDR3 loop spans 16 amino acids. Trimming removed 6 bases from V and 2 bases from J; junction bases left unmatched: 8. Germline CDR1 SQVTM, CDR2 ANQGSEA. The CDR3 protein is CSVAWTSGNPYNEQFF. CDR3 nucleotide sequence: TGCAGCGTCGCCTGGACTAGCGGGAACCCCTACAATGAGCAGTTCTTC.

About this clonotype: The CDR3 does not close with the conserved phenylalanine or tryptophan, likely indicating a read error. The chain links TRBV29-1 to TRBJ2-5; D ambiguous. Germline CDR1 reads SQVTM; CDR2 reads ANQGSEA. The length of the CDR3 is 13 residues. Written as DNA, the CDR3 is TGCAGCGTTGGTGGAAGGGCCACTGAGACGCAGTACATC. Its translation: CSVGGRATETQYI.

The count of this clonotype is one. This sequence joins TRBV12-3 or TRBV12-4 and TRBJ1-1; D remains ambiguous. The length of the CDR3 is 13 residues. The CDR3 sequence: CDTSLNSLTEAFF. In DNA form, the CDR3 reads TGTGACACCAGTTTAAATTCTCTCACTGAAGCTTTCTTT.

Concerning this clonotype itself: One end of the junction fails to match germline, which may point to a read error. V is TRBV6-5 and J is TRBJ2-6; no firm D call. This CDR3 has 14 residues. The germline V gene encodes CDR1 MNHEY and CDR2 SVGAGI. The CDR3 coding sequence is TGTGCCAGCAGAGGTAGCTCTGGGGTCAACGTTCTGACTTTC. This encodes CASRGSSGVNVLTF.

In its sample, this clonotype was seen many times. The genes are TRBV12-3 or TRBV12-4 and TRBJ2-5, with a possible D match to TRBD1 (5 bases). This CDR3 has 13 residues. V lost 4 bases and J lost 4, with 10 bases in between. The CDR3 loop is CASSWGLRETQYF. The CDR3 coding sequence is TGTGCCAGCAGTTGGGGCCTTAGAGAGACCCAGTACTTC.

In the case of this clonotype: A read error may produce the germline difference seen at one junction end. The chain uses TRBV7-9 and TRBJ2-5; unclear D gene. Germline V gene lookup returns CDR1 SEHNR and CDR2 FQNEAQ (reference sequence). The CDR3 has 13 residues. The CDR3 coding sequence is TGTGACAGCAGTTTAAATGTACAAGATACCCAGTACTTC. Protein product: CDSSLNVQDTQYF.

The chain employs TRBV29-1 and TRBJ2-1; D not resolved. Trimming removed 4 bases at V and 3 bases at J, with 13 bases between. The germline gives CDR1 SQVTM, CDR2 ANQGSEA. The CDR3 has 14 residues. The CDR3 DNA sequence: TGCAGCGTTGGGAACTGGAGCTACTACAATGAGCAGTTCTTC. Translating it yields CSVGNWSYYNEQFF.

There are a few counts of this clonotype. This chain connects TRBV24-1 to TRBJ2-2, with D perhaps TRBD1 (5 bases). This CDR3 is 15 amino acids long. Deletions cut 1 base from V and 7 bases from J, with 12 bases between. CDR1 is KGHDR, CDR2 SFDVKD, per germline. The CDR3 protein is CATSDLSRDHGELFF. The CDR3 DNA follows: TGTGCCACCAGTGATTTATCCAGGGATCACGGGGAGCTGTTTTTT.